The 17 T cell receptor beta chains presented below share a single source sample, sequenced in a study of response to subunit inactivated influenza vaccine. TCRdb redid the calling of the RT-PCR reads with MiXCR, one entry per CDR3 protein. The sample holds roughly 650,000 distinct CDR3 sequences, about a sixth seen once. The sequenced sample was PBMCs from blood, obtained roughly 13 days after vaccination. Receptors were obtained from a man between 45 and 60 years old who received an inactivated influenza vaccine.

This clonotype was found a few times. The CDR3 here is CASSASTGIEYNEQFF. DNA for the CDR3: TGTGCCAGCAGCGCGTCTACCGGGATAGAATACAATGAGCAGTTCTTC. The chain carries TRBV9 and TRBJ2-1, with a possible D match to TRBD2 (5 bases). V shed 3 bases and J shed 4 bases, with 17 bases lying between them. This CDR3 is built from 16 residues. Germline loops: CDR1 SGDLS, CDR2 YYNGEE.

This clonotype was counted a few times. The V call is TRBV7-2, the J call TRBJ1-5; no clear D. The CDR3 has 15 residues. Trimming took 1 base from V and 0 from J, leaving 7 bases between them. From germline, CDR1 is SGHTA and CDR2 FQGNSA. CDR3 amino acids: CASSLGYGSNQPQHF. The CDR3 nucleotides are TGTGCCAGCAGCTTAGGTTACGGTAGCAATCAGCCCCAGCATTTT.

This clonotype was seen only a few times. V gene TRBV11-2 combines with J gene TRBJ2-5; no firm D call. This CDR3 region has 16 residues. The V and J ends lost 2 bases and 2 bases respectively, with 15 bases between them. Germline lookup yields CDR1 SGHAT and CDR2 FQNNGV. For the CDR3, the DNA is TGTGCCAGCAGCTTATTATGGCTAACCGGGCAAGAGACCCAGTACTTC. This sequence encodes CASSLLWLTGQETQYF.

This clonotype appeared a single time. The genes are TRBV20-1 and TRBJ2-2, with a tentative D call TRBD2 (5 bases). CDR3 length equals 15 residues. With 6 bases removed from V and 6 bases from J, the gap between germline ends came to 20 bases. Germline CDR1 is DFQATT and CDR2 is SNEGSKA (reference sequence). CDR3 in DNA: TGCAGTGCGTCCGGAGGCGCGAGTTACGCCGGGGAGCTGTTTTTT. Amino acids: CSASGGASYAGELFF.

The chain recombines TRBV4-3 with TRBJ1-5, with D unresolved. CDR1 is LGHNA and CDR2 is YSLEER in the germline V gene. The CDR3 has 14 amino acids. V was shortened by 0 bases and J by 9 bases, with 12 bases between the two germline ends. CDR3 DNA: TGCGCCAGCAGCCAAGAACGGAGCCGGTCGCCCCAGCATTTT. This sequence encodes CASSQERSRSPQHF.

This clonotype was recorded a few times. This chain connects TRBV12-3 or TRBV12-4 to TRBJ2-5; D ambiguous. This CDR3 is 14 amino acids long. Trimming took off 3 bases at V and 5 bases at J, with 13 bases between the two ends. DNA of the CDR3: TGTGCCAGCAGTTTTCGGAGCCTTGGGGAGACCCAGTACTTC. This codes for CASSFRSLGETQYF.

Of note for this clonotype: One end of the junction varies from germline; a read error may be responsible. V gene TRBV5-6 combines with J gene TRBJ1-1, with D uncertain. Germline V CDR1 and CDR2: SGHDT, YYEEEE. The length of the CDR3 is 14 residues. The chain's CDR3 is CASSLDAGDTEAFF. In DNA, the CDR3 is TGTGCCAGCAGTTTGGACGCTGGGGACACTGAAGCTTTCTTT.

This clonotype was counted ten times or more. This chain links TRBV6-5 with TRBJ1-4; no clear D. Germline CDR1 reads MNHEY; CDR2 reads SVGAGI. The CDR3 is 15 amino acids. The V end was cut by 2 bases, the J end by 0 bases, with 7 bases between. The CDR3 sequence is CASSYSAATNEKLFF. Written as DNA, the CDR3 is TGTGCCAGCAGTTACAGCGCAGCAACTAATGAAAAACTGTTTTTT.

In its sample, this clonotype was seen a few times. The chain carries TRBV4-3 and TRBJ2-2; no reliable D call. The CDR3 length is 12 residues. V dropped 0 bases and J dropped 9 bases, with 5 bases sitting between them. From germline, CDR1 is LGHNA and CDR2 YSLEER. The chain's CDR3 is CASSQDGRELFF. In DNA form, the CDR3 reads TGCGCCAGCAGCCAAGATGGGAGGGAGCTGTTTTTT.

The chain is built from TRBV7-2 and TRBJ2-1; 9 bases are shared with TRBD1. The CDR3 has 17 amino acids. The germline CDR1 and CDR2 sequences are SGHTA and FQGNSA. V lost 5 bases to trimming and J lost 9 bases; unmatched junction nucleotides: 17. CDR3 DNA: TGTGCCAGCAGCCCGAGGTACTGGGACAGGGTGAATGGTGAGCAGTTCTTC. Its translation is CASSPRYWDRVNGEQFF. The full variable domain, with the rest looked up from reference TRBV7-2 and TRBJ2-1, is GAGVSQSPSNKVTEKGKDVELRCDPISGHTALYWYRQSLGQGLEFLIYFQGNSAPDKSGLPSDRFSAERTGGSVSTLTIQRTQQEDSAVYLCASSPRYWDRVNGEQFFGPGTRLTVL.

As to this clonotype: At one of its ends the junction is not consistent with the germline gene, which may arise from a read error. The V gene is TRBV20-1, the J gene TRBJ2-3, with TRBD2 as a possible D gene (6 bases). Per germline, CDR1 DFQATT and CDR2 SNEGSKA (reference sequence). The CDR3 is 17 residues long. CDR3 amino acids: CCARDAGRGWGTDTQYF. In DNA, the CDR3 is TGCTGTGCTAGAGATGCGGGAAGGGGTTGGGGCACAGATACGCAGTATTTT.

The chain links TRBV6-1 to TRBJ1-1; the match to TRBD1 covers 7 bases. This CDR3 comprises 13 residues. V lost 6 bases and J lost 3; bases outside the gene matches: 4. Germline-derived CDR1 and CDR2 are MNHNS and SASEGT. The CDR3 DNA sequence: TGTGCCAGCAGGCCTGGGACAGACACTGAAGCTTTCTTT. Translated, it gives CASRPGTDTEAFF.

The sample holds many counts of this clonotype. This sequence joins TRBV6-5 and TRBJ1-1, with TRBD1 matching over 9 bases. The J segment lost 3 bases and the V segment lost 8 bases, leaving 4 bases of the junction unmatched. In germline, CDR1 is MNHEY, CDR2 SVGAGI. The CDR3 extends over 13 amino acids. CDR3 in amino acids: CASLRDRDTEAFF. The CDR3 nucleotides are TGTGCCAGCCTCCGGGACAGGGACACTGAAGCTTTCTTT.

The chain couples TRBV20-1 to TRBJ2-2; the D is unclear. The CDR3 length is 13 residues. Trimming removed 0 bases at V and 6 bases at J, with 8 bases between. CDR1 is DFQATT and CDR2 is SNEGSKA in the germline V gene (reference sequence). The CDR3 bases are TGCAGTGCTAGAGACGGTGGCGCCGGGGAGCTGTTTTTT. Its protein product is CSARDGGAGELFF.

The chain carries TRBV15 and TRBJ2-5; no clear D. V lost 0 bases to trimming and J lost 4 bases, with 12 bases between them. CDR1 and CDR2 from the germline V gene are LNHNV and YYDKDF (reference sequence). The CDR3 consists of 15 residues. CDR3 protein: CATSRDAEPAETQYF. CDR3 in DNA: TGTGCCACCAGCAGAGATGCGGAGCCCGCAGAGACCCAGTACTTC.

V is TRBV7-6 and J is TRBJ2-5; D gene uncertain. V shed 5 bases and J shed 1 base, with 14 bases lying between them. The CDR3 runs to 15 residues. CDR1 is SGHVS, CDR2 FNYEAQ, per germline. The CDR3 nucleotides are TGTGCCAGCAGCCTGAAGCAAGATTTCCAAGAGACCCAGTACTTC. Its translation is CASSLKQDFQETQYF. The entire variable domain, with the rest obtained from reference TRBV7-6 and TRBJ2-5, is as follows: GAGVSQSPRYKVTKRGQDVALRCDPISGHVSLYWYRQALGQGPEFLTYFNYEAQQDKSGLPNDRFSAERPEGSISTLTIQRTEQRDSAMYRCASSLKQDFQETQYFGPGTRLLVL.

This clonotype turned up a few times. V usage is TRBV4-3 and J usage is TRBJ1-2; D ambiguous. The CDR3 is made up of 14 amino acids. CDR1 is LGHNA and CDR2 is YSLEER in the germline V gene. The V end was cut by 1 base, the J end by 8 bases, with 14 bases between. CDR3 residues: CASSQVVGGRGYTF. CDR3 sequence (DNA): TGCGCCAGCAGCCAAGTTGTCGGCGGGAGGGGCTACACCTTC.